This record concerns one T cell receptor beta chain sequence. This CDR3 has 13 residues. Per germline, CDR1 LGHDT and CDR2 YNNKEL (reference sequence). V was clipped by 0 bases and J by 7 bases, with 10 bases between them. Authors' analysis steps: Amplification of reference gene primers provided the estimated nucleated cell counts. Using immunoSEQ multiplex PCR, the repertoire was profiled, and TCRdb retains in-frame clones only, with some absent. V and J calls and clone size are copied from that table; D and trimming were computed from the DNA. The sample contains about 250,000 clones, 65% to 85% of which appear only once. This sample was included in a study of blood T cell repertoires in COVID-19. Study-wide context: Samples of COVID-19 (acute and convalescent) were obtained from the United States, Italy and Spain. The cDNA or gDNA used as material had been derived from T cells, B-cell-depleted T cells, or PBMCs.

Sequenced material: peripheral blood. The TCR originated in a man aged 35 to 55 with acute or convalescent COVID-19. The J gene is TRBJ2-7, the V gene TRBV3-1 (or the pseudogene TRBV3-2); D uncertain. CDR3 sequence reads: CASSQDLWAEQYF. The DNA for the CDR3 is TGTGCCAGCAGCCAAGATCTTTGGGCTGAGCAGTACTTC.